This T cell receptor beta chain is from a study of neoadjuvant anti-PD-1 for oral cavity cancer. Study details: Around day 43, patients without progression received a fourth nivolumab dose before surgery.

With regard to this clone: Its antigen is currently unknown.

Study results and limitations: PBMC Gini-index clonality exceeded responders' in non-responders post-nivolumab.

V was pared by 0 bases and J by 7 bases, with 10 bases of the junction left unmatched. The CDR3 extends over 16 amino acids. Germline V gene sequence: CDR1 SGHRS, CDR2 YFSETQ. The patients had HPV-negative, locally advanced oral cavity squamous cell carcinoma. PBMCs were not maintained or expanded in culture before analysis. Assay: immunoSEQ multiplex PCR; the TCRdb copy retains only in-frame clones and omits some. Altogether 65,000 to 95,000 clones are present, about 84% being singletons, with the ten largest covering around 3%. V gene TRBV5-1 combines with J gene TRBJ2-1; 7 nucleotides align to TRBD2. The source material was PBMCs, sampled before nivolumab (anti-PD-1) treatment. The TCR was taken from a person aged 35-80 years with oral cavity squamous cell carcinoma. As DNA, the CDR3 is TGCGCCAGCAGCTTGGAGGGTAGCGGGTTGCAGAATGAGCAGTTCTTC. It translates to CASSLEGSGLQNEQFF.